The next 9 T cell receptor beta chains were all read from a single sample in a study of blood T cell repertoires in COVID-19. Clones were sequenced by immunoSEQ multiplex PCR, and TCRdb holds only the in-frame ones, with some missing. The sample yields around 100,000 clones, 80% to 90% seen once. The sample consisted of peripheral blood. Receptors originate from a woman aged 80 or older with acute or convalescent COVID-19.

The rearrangement joins TRBV3-1 (or the pseudogene TRBV3-2) to TRBJ2-7, with D possibly being TRBD1 (5 bases). Germline V lookup: CDR1 LGHDT, CDR2 YNNKEL (reference sequence). V was clipped by 5 bases and J by 6 bases, with 29 bases between them. CDR3 size: 18 residues. This CDR3 is CASSERKERAGPRLEQYF. CDR3 DNA: TGTGCCAGCAGCGAAAGAAAAGAACGGGCAGGGCCCCGCCTCGAGCAGTACTTC.

The chain links TRBV19 to TRBJ1-5; the match to TRBD1 covers 10 bases. Unmatched junction bases numbered 17, after V lost 5 bases and J lost 1 base. Germline CDR1 LNHDA, CDR2 SQIVND (reference sequence). The CDR3 has 20 residues. DNA of the CDR3: TGTGCCAGTAGTCCCGGGATGTGGGACAGGGGTCTTACCAGCAATCAGCCCCAGCATTTT. Amino acids: CASSPGMWDRGLTSNQPQHF.

The chain carries TRBV7-9 and TRBJ2-4, with a possible D match to TRBD1 (6 bases). The CDR3 has 13 residues. V was clipped by 5 bases and J by 9 bases, with 14 bases between them. CDR1 is SEHNR, CDR2 FQNEAQ, per germline (reference sequence). This CDR3 reads CASSKQGSGIQYF. DNA of the CDR3: TGTGCCAGCAGCAAACAGGGTTCCGGCATTCAGTACTTC.

The genes are TRBV4-3 and TRBJ1-1, with D maybe TRBD1 (5 bases). CDR1 LGHNA and CDR2 YSLEER come from the germline V gene. The CDR3 contains 14 residues. V was trimmed by 3 bases and J by 1 base, leaving 9 bases between them. CDR3 loop: CASSQTERNTEAFF. In DNA, the CDR3 is TGCGCCAGCAGCCAGACAGAGAGGAACACTGAAGCTTTCTTT.

The rearrangement links TRBV15 to TRBJ2-3; possibly TRBD2 for D (6 bases). Germline CDR1 reads LNHNV; CDR2 reads YYDKDF (reference sequence). The CDR3 consists of 16 residues. Trimming shortened V by 4 bases and J by 3 bases, and 17 bases separated the two germline ends. The CDR3 sequence is CATSNRDSFMTDTQYF. CDR3 nucleotides: TGTGCCACCAGCAACCGGGACTCCTTCATGACAGATACGCAGTATTTT. Full variable domain (remainder filled in from reference TRBV15 and TRBJ2-3): DAMVIQNPRYQVTQFGKPVTLSCSQTLNHNVMYWYQQKSSQAPKLLFHYYDKDFNNEADTPDNFQSRRPNTSFCFLDIRSPGLGDTAMYLCATSNRDSFMTDTQYFGPGTRLTVL.

This chain connects TRBV11-2 to TRBJ2-5, with 7 bases fitting TRBD1. The trim removed 5 bases at V and 2 bases at J, leaving 11 bases unmatched. This CDR3 is 16 amino acids long. From germline, CDR1 is SGHAT and CDR2 FQNNGV. CDR3: CASSPGTRTGQETQYF. In nucleotides, the CDR3 is TGTGCCAGCAGCCCAGGCACCCGGACAGGACAAGAGACCCAGTACTTC. Combining the CDR3 with reference TRBV11-2 and TRBJ2-5 gives the whole variable domain EAGVAQSPRYKIIEKRQSVAFWCNPISGHATLYWYQQILGQGPKLLIQFQNNGVVDDSQLPKDRFSAERLKGVDSTLKIQPAKLEDSAVYLCASSPGTRTGQETQYFGPGTRLLVL.

This clone showed up just once. The V and J genes are TRBV28 and TRBJ2-5, with D possibly TRBD2 on 7 matching bases. This CDR3 comprises 15 residues. V lost 7 bases, J lost 5 bases, and 20 bases lay in between. From germline, CDR1 is MDHEN and CDR2 SYDVKM. The DNA of the CDR3 is TGTGCCAGCAAGGCGGAGCGGGGACAATGGGAGACCCAGTACTTC. The encoded protein is CASKAERGQWETQYF.

The rearrangement uses TRBV27 and TRBJ2-2, with 7 bases identical to TRBD2. The CDR3 loop spans 14 amino acids. Unmatched junction bases numbered 4, after V lost 8 bases and J lost 1 base. Germline V gene sequence: CDR1 MNHEY, CDR2 SMNVEV (reference sequence). CDR3 amino acids: CASSSSGNTGELFF. CDR3 nucleotide sequence: TGTGCCAGCTCGTCTAGCGGGAACACCGGGGAGCTGTTTTTT.

The V gene is TRBV10-3, the J gene TRBJ1-6; 7 bases agree with TRBD1. The CDR3 is made up of 17 amino acids. Germline lookup yields CDR1 ENHRY and CDR2 SYGVKD. The ends lost 3 bases at V and 4 bases at J; junction bases unmatched: 9. The CDR3 DNA follows: TGTGCCATCAGTGACCCCCGGGACAGTAGTTATAATTCACCCCTCCACTTT. It is translated as CAISDPRDSSYNSPLHF.